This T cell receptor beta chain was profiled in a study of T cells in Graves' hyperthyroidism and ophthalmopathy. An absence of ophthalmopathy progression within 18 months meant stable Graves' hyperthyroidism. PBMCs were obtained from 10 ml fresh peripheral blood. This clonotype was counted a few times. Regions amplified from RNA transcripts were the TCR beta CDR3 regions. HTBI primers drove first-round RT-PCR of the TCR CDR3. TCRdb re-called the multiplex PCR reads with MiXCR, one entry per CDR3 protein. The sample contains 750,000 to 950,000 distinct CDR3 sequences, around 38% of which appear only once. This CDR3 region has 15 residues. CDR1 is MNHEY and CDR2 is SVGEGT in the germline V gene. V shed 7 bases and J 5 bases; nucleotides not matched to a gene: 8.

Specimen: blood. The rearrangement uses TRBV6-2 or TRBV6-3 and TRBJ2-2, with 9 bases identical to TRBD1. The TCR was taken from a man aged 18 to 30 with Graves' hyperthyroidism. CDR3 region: CASTPGQGRTGELFF. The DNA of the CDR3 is TGTGCCAGCACTCCGGGACAGGGACGTACCGGGGAGCTGTTTTTT.